The present entry profiles one T cell receptor (beta chain) with its context. What it binds is unknown. The germline V gene has CDR1 SGHRS and CDR2 YFSETQ. The CDR3 extends over 14 amino acids. Trimming cost V 4 bases and J 5 bases, with 13 bases left between them. The sample comes from a study of cytomegalovirus exposure and HLA in healthy donors. Study-wide points: Usually a TCR sequence was rare, but some public TCRs were found in many donors. Reportedly, diagnosis of cytomegalovirus status by the classifier showed high specificity and sensitivity. In vitro confirmation showed a few CMV-associated chains to be CMV antigen specific. Researchers catalogued 164 TCR beta chains as cytomegalovirus-associated.

TCRdb keeps only in-frame clones here, not all; method: immunoSEQ multiplex PCR. Found here are some 80,000 clones, roughly 95% of them singletons; the top ten hold 1.6%. The sequencing input was PBMCs. The sequence came from a man in his late teens or twenties in good health and CMV-seropositive. The chain joins TRBV5-1 to TRBJ1-5; D is uncertain. The CDR3 sequence is CASSNAAGDQPQHF. In DNA form, the CDR3 reads TGCGCCAGCAGCAACGCAGCGGGCGATCAGCCCCAGCATTTT.